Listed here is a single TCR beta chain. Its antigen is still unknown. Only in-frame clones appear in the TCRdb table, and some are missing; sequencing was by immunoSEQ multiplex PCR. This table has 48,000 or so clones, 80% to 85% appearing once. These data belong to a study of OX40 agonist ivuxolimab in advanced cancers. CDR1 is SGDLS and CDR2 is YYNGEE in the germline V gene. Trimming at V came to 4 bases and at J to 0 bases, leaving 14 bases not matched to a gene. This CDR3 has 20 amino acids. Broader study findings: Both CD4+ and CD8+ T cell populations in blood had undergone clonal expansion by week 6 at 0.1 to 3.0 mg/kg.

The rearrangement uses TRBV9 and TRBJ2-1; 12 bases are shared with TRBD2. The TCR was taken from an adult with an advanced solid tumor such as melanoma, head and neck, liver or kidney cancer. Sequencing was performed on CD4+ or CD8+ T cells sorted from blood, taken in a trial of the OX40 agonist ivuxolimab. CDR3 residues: CASSPPLTSGSISSYNEQFF. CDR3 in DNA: TGTGCCAGCAGCCCTCCCCTGACTAGCGGGAGTATCAGCTCCTACAATGAGCAGTTCTTC.